The clone carrying this T cell receptor (beta chain) was found many times. Antigen unknown. These data belong to a study of T cells in Graves' hyperthyroidism and ophthalmopathy. The study's findings and limits: From stable hyperthyroidism, ophthalmopathy was separated by a 13 V-J model.

The germline gives CDR1 LGHDT, CDR2 YNNKEL (reference sequence). This CDR3 has 14 amino acids. V lost 7 bases and J lost 0, with 12 bases in between. Amplification yielded TCR beta CDR3 regions, with RNA transcripts as the source. In the first-round RT-PCR of the TCR CDR3, the HTBI primer set was used. TCRdb re-derived calls from the multiplex PCR reads in MiXCR, one entry per CDR3 protein. The profile covers some 600,000 distinct CDR3 sequences, with around 14% appearing a single time and almost 6% taken by the ten largest. Uncontrolled infection, other autoimmune disease, pregnancy and lactation each barred patients from inclusion.

The chain recombines TRBV3-1 with TRBJ2-5, with D hard to call. Material for sequencing was blood. This sequence was found in a woman between 25 and 40 years old with Graves' hyperthyroidism that later progressed to Graves' ophthalmopathy. CDR3 sequence (DNA): TGTGCCAGCACACTCCACAACTACCAAGAGACCCAGTACTTC. Translating gives CASTLHNYQETQYF.